This paragraph reports one T cell receptor (beta chain). This clonotype was counted many times. Its antigen has not been determined. Nothing much larger sits one base from this clone, and base qualities are not available. These data are taken from a study of regulatory T cells in long-lasting Graves disease (TCRdb year 2021). Looking at the study overall: Persistent Graves' disease was defined as persistently positive TSH receptor autoantibodies together with antithyroid drug treatment for over 5 years. This study used TCR sequencing and RNA sequencing of peripheral blood to compare persistent Graves' disease patients against newly diagnosed Graves' disease patients. The study was registered as a clinical trial and conducted in China. TCR sequencing covered about 13 persistent and approximately 20 newly diagnosed Graves' disease patients, around 33 samples in total. In the clinical cohort, patients with persistent Graves' disease had used antithyroid drugs for an average of around 10 years. The investigation overall reported the following: TRBV28, TRBJ1-2 and TRBJ2-5 were preferentially used in persistent disease, while TRBV20-1 and TRBJ2-1 were favored in newly diagnosed disease. Because the primary lesion, thyroid tissue, could not be accessed, the study looked at peripheral blood alone. More public clonotypes were shared among persistent patients (2,741) than among newly diagnosed patients (more than 900). Compared with newly diagnosed patients, patients with persistent Graves' disease had lower TCR Shannon entropy and fewer highly expanded clones, which suggests clonal expansion. The authors noted that the small sample size was a limitation that may lower accuracy. Sequencing and analysis were limited to the TCR beta chain.

The intended sense of this specimen's time point label: persistent/refractory GD, antithyroid drugs over 5 years with positive TRAb. RNA was extracted from PBMCs in TRIzol for both TCR sequencing and RNA sequencing. The diagnosis of Graves' disease was made according to American Thyroid Association guidelines. Patients for the study were recruited at an endocrinology department in Xi'an, China. Each patient gave roughly 10 milliliters of peripheral blood, collected in an EDTA anticoagulant tube. Ficoll Paque Plus density gradient separation was used to isolate PBMCs, and no additional T cell sorting was done. An Agilent 2100 Bioanalyzer and agarose gel were used to check RNA quality, while a NanoDrop 2000 measured RNA concentration. The protocol used for the library was multiplex PCR. TCRdb lists the instrument as Illumina HiSeq 4000. CDR3 regions were amplified by Arm-PCR with iRepertoire HTBI primers to construct TCR beta libraries. Before sequencing, the PCR products went through gel purification. Turning to the authors' computational methods: Gene usage analysis of CDR3 amino acid clonotypes relied on the approximately 62 TRBV and over 13 TRBJ segments identified across samples. COPE and FqMerger were used to merge the filtered high-quality paired reads into contigs. BLAST was used to align contigs to IMGT TRBV, TRBD and TRBJ reference genes, with CDR3 defined following IMGT. Any clonotype with a frequency above 0.1% was classified as a highly expanded clone. Shannon entropy served as the measure of repertoire diversity, while the Gini coefficient captured V-J evenness. Clonotypes shared by more than one individual were considered public. TCRdb's own reprocessing of the public reads used fastp at Q25 and MiXCR and kept productive beta chains. CDR3 protein sequences are deduplicated, and each keeps its most common genes and DNA. The V and J calls shown here were made by TCRdb, not taken from the authors' results. The sample table records 350,000 to 450,000 distinct CDR3 sequences; less than 25% of these occur just once. The top ten clones comprise around 21% of the sample.

The germline ends are 13 bases apart after V is trimmed by 4 bases and J by 1 base. Taken from the germline V gene, the CDR1 and CDR2 loops are SQVTM and ANQGSEA. From its cysteine to its phenylalanine, the CDR3 spans 14 amino acids. Only CDR3 DNA is held: 42 bases, read in frame from base 1. The rearranged segments are TRBV29-1 and TRBJ1-1; no D gene is confidently identified. This specimen consisted of peripheral blood mononuclear cells (PBMCs), obtained when the disease was refractory, from a patient treated with antithyroid drugs. The clonotype was recovered from a female donor with Graves disease. The nucleotides are TGCAGCGTTGGTCAGCCTCGAACGAACACTGAAGCTTTCTTT. Its coded protein is CSVGQPRTNTEAFF.